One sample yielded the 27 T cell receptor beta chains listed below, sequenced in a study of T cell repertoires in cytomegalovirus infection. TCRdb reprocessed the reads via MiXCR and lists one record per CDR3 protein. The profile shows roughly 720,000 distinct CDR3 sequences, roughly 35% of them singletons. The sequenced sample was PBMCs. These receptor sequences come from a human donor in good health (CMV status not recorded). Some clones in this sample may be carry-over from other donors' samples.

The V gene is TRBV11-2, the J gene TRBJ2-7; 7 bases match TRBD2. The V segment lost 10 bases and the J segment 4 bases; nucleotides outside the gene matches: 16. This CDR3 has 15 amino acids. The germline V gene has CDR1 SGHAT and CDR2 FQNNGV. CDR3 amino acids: CATLFPGLKGYEQYF. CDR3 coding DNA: TGTGCCACCCTCTTTCCGGGACTAAAAGGATACGAGCAGTACTTC.

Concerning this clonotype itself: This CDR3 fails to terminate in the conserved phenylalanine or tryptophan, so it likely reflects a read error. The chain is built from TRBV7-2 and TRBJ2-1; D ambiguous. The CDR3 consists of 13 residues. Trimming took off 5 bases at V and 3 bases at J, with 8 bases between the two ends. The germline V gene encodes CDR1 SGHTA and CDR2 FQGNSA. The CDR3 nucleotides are TGTGCCAGCAGCGCTAGGGACTACAATGAGCAGTTCTGC. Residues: CASSARDYNEQFC.

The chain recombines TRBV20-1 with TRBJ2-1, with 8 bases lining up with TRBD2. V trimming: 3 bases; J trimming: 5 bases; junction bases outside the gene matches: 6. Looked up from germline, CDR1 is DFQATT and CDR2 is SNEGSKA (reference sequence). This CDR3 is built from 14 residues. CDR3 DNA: TGCAGTGCTAGTCAGGCGGGGGGCGACAATGAGCAGTTCTTC. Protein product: CSASQAGGDNEQFF.

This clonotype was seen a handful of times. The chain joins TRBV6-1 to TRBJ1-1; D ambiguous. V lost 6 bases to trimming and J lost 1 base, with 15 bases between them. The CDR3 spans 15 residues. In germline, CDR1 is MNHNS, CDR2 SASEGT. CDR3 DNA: TGTGCCAGCAGGAGGACCTGGAGGGAGAACACTGAAGCTTTCTTT. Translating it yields CASRRTWRENTEAFF.

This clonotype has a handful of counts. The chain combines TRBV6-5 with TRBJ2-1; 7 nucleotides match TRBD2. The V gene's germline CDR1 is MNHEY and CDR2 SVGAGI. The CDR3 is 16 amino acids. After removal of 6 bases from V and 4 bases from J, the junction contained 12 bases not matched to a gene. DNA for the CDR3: TGTGCCAGCAGCCACCAGGTAGCGGGCCTTTACAATGAGCAGTTCTTC. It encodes CASSHQVAGLYNEQFF.

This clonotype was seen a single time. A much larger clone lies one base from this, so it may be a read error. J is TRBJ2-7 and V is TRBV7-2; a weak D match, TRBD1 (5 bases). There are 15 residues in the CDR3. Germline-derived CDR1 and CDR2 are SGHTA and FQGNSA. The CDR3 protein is CAGSAQDTPAYEQYF. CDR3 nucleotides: TGTGCCGGCAGCGCACAGGATACCCCTGCCTACGAGCAGTACTTC.

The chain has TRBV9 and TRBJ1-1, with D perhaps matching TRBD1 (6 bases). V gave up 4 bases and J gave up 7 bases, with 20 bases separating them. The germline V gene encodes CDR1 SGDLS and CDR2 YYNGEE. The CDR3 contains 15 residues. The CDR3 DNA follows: TGTGCCAGCAGCCAAAGAGCAGGGGCCTGGGGTGAAGCTTTCTTT. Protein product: CASSQRAGAWGEAFF. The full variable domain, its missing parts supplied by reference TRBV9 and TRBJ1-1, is DSGVTQTPKHLITATGQRVTLRCSPRSGDLSVYWYQQSLDQGLQFLIQYYNGEERAKGNILERFSAQQFPDLHSELNLSSLELGDSALYFCASSQRAGAWGEAFFGQGTRLTVV.

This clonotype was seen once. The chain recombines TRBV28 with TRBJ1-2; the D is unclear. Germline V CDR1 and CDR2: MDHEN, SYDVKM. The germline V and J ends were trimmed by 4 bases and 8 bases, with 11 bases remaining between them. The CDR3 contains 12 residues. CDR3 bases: TGTGCCAGCAGTTCACGGAAAGAAGGCTACACCTTC. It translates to CASSSRKEGYTF.

Here the CDR3 DNA reads TGTGCCAGCAGCTCCAATCGAAATGGCTACACCTTC. Protein sequence: CASSSNRNGYTF. J is TRBJ1-2 and V is TRBV7-2; D remains ambiguous. Trimming pared 4 bases from V and 6 bases from J, leaving 9 bases between. Looked up from germline, CDR1 is SGHTA and CDR2 is FQGNSA. The CDR3 extends over 12 amino acids. The variable domain in full, with the rest retrieved from reference TRBV7-2 and TRBJ1-2, is GAGVSQSPSNKVTEKGKDVELRCDPISGHTALYWYRQSLGQGLEFLIYFQGNSAPDKSGLPSDRFSAERTGGSVSTLTIQRTQQEDSAVYLCASSSNRNGYTFGSGTRLTVV.

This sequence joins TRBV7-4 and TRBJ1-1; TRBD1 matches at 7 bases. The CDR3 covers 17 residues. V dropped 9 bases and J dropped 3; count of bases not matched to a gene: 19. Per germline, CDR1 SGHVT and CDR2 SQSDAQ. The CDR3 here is CARSATGQCSPHTEAFF. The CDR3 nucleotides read TGTGCCAGAAGCGCCACGGGACAGTGTAGTCCGCACACTGAAGCTTTCTTT.

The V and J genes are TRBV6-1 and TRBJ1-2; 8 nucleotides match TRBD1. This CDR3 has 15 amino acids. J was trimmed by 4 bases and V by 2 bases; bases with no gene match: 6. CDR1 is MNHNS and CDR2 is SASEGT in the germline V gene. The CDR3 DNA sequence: TGTGCCAGCAGTGAAATTACAGGGGGAAGCTATGGCTACACCTTC. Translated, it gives CASSEITGGSYGYTF.

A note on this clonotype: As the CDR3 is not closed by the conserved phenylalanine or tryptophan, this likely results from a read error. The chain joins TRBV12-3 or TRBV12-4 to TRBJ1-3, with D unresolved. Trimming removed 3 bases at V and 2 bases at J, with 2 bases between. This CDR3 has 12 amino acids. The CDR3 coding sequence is TGTGCCAGCAGTTTTGCTGGAAACACCATATATTCT. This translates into CASSFAGNTIYS.

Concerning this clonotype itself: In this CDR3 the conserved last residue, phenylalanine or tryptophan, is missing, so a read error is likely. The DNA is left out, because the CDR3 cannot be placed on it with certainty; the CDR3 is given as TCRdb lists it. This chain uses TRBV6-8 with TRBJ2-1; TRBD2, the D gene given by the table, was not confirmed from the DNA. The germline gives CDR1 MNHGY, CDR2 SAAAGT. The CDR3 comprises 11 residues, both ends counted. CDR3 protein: CASREGHAEFL.

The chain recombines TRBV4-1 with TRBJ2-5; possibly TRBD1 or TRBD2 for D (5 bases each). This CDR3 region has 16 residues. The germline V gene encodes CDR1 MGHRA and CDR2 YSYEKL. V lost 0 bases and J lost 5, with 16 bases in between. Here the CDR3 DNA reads TGCGCCAGCAGCCAAGAGGGGGTGATGCCCACTGAGACCCAGTACTTC. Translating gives CASSQEGVMPTETQYF.

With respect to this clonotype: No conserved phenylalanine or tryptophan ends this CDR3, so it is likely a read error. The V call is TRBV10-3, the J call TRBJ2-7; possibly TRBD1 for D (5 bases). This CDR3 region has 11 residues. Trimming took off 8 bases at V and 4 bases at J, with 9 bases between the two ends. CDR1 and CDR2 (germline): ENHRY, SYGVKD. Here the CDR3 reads CAIGAPYEQYL. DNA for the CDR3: TGTGCCATCGGGGCCCCATACGAGCAGTACTTA.

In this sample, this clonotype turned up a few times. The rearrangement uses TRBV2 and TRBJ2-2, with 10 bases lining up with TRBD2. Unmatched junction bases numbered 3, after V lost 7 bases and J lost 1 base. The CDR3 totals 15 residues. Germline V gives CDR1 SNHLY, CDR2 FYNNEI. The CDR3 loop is CASIRTSGNTGELFF. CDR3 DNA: TGTGCCAGCATCCGGACTAGCGGGAACACCGGGGAGCTGTTTTTT.

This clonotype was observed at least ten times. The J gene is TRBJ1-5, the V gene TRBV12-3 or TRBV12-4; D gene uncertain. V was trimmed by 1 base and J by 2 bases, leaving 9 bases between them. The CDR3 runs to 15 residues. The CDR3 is CASSLVSGGNQPQHF. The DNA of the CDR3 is TGTGCCAGCAGTTTAGTATCTGGGGGCAATCAGCCCCAGCATTTT.

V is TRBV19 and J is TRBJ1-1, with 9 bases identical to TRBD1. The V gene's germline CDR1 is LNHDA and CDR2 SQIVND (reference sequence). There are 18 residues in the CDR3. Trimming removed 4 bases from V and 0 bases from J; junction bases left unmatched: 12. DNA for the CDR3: TGTGCCAGTAGTAACCCCTTCGGGACAGGGATCATGAACACTGAAGCTTTCTTT. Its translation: CASSNPFGTGIMNTEAFF.

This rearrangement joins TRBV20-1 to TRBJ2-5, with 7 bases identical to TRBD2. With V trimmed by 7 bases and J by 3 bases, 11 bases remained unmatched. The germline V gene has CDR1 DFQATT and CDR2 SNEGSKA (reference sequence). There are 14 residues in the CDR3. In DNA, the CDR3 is TGCAGTGGCCTGACCCAAGCGGGGAAAGAGACCCAGTACTTC. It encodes CSGLTQAGKETQYF.

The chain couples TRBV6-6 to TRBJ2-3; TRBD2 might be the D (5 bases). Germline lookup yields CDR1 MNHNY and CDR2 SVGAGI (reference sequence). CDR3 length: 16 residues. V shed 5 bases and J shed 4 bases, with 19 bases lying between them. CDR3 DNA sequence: TGTGCCAGCAGTGCCGGTTACGAGGGTTTGGCAGATACGCAGTATTTT. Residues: CASSAGYEGLADTQYF.

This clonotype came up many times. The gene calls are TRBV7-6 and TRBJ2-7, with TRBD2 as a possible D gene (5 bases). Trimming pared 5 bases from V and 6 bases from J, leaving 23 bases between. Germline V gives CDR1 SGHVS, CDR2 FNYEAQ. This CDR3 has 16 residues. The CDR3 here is CASSRHPRAQAGEQYF. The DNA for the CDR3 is TGTGCCAGCAGCCGCCACCCCCGGGCTCAGGCGGGCGAGCAGTACTTC.

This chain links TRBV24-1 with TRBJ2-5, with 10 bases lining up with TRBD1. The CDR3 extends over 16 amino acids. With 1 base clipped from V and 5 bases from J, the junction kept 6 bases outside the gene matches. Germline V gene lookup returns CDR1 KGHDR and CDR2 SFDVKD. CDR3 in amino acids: CATSDFTTGGGETQYF. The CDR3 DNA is TGTGCCACCAGTGATTTTACGACAGGGGGCGGGGAGACCCAGTACTTC.

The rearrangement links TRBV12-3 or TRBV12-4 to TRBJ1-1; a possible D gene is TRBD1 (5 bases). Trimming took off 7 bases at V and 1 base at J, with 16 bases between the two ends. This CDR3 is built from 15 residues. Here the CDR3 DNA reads TGTGCCAGCACGCGGGGGTATCCAACGAACACTGAAGCTTTCTTT. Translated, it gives CASTRGYPTNTEAFF.

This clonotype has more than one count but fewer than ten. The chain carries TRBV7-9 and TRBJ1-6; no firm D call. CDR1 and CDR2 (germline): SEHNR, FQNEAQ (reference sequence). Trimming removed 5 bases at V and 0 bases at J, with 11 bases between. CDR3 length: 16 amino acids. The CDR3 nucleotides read TGTGCCAGCAGCGTCTTCGGGGACTCCTATAATTCACCCCTCCACTTT. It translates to CASSVFGDSYNSPLHF.

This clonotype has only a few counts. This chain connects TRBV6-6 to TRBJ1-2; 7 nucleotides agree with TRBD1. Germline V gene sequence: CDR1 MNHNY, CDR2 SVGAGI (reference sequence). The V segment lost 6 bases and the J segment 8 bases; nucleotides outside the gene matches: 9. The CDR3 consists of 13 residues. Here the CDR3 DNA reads TGTGCCAGCAGCCGAGGCAGGGGGAAAGGCTACACCTTC. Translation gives CASSRGRGKGYTF.

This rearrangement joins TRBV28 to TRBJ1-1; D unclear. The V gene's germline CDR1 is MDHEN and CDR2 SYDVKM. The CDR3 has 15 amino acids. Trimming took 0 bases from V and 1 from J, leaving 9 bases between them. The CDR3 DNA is TGTGCCAGCAGTTTATGGCCTAGAGGGAACACTGAAGCTTTCTTT. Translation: CASSLWPRGNTEAFF.

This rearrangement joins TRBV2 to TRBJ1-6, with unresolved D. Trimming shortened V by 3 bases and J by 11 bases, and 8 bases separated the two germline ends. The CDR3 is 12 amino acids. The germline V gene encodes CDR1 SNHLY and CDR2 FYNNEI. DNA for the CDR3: TGTGCCAGCAGTGACACGATTGCACCCCTCCACTTT. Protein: CASSDTIAPLHF.